These 6 T cell receptor beta chains share one sample of origin, sequenced in a study of blood T cell repertoires in COVID-19. Here immunoSEQ multiplex PCR was the method, and the copy in TCRdb shows in-frame clones only, minus some. The repertoire holds fewer than 300,000 clones, with roughly 80% as singletons. Sequencing was carried out using peripheral blood. These receptors all come from a human donor with COVID-19, enrolled during active disease. The donor label of this sample is uncertain.

This clone was picked up one time. This chain's CDR3 is CASSGTGRQPQHF. CDR3 sequence (DNA): TGTGCCAGTAGCGGGACAGGGCGGCAGCCCCAGCATTTT. The J gene is TRBJ1-5, the V gene TRBV19, with TRBD1 identical over 9 bases. V trimming: 6 bases; J trimming: 7 bases; junction bases outside the gene matches: 4. In germline, CDR1 is LNHDA, CDR2 SQIVND (reference sequence). The CDR3 is 13 amino acids.

The gene calls are TRBV6-5 and TRBJ2-1; tentative D call: TRBD1 (5 bases). The V gene lost 10 bases and the J gene lost 3 bases, with 10 bases spanning the gap. The CDR3 is 12 residues long. Germline V gene data show CDR1 as MNHEY and CDR2 as SVGAGI. CDR3 in amino acids: CATTGVYNEQFF. CDR3 nucleotide sequence: TGTGCCACTACAGGAGTCTACAATGAGCAGTTCTTC.

CDR3 in amino acids: CASSLNRVYGYTF. The CDR3 nucleotides are TGTGCCAGCAGCTTAAACAGGGTCTATGGCTACACCTTC. The chain recombines TRBV7-3 with TRBJ1-2, with D possibly being TRBD1 (6 bases). This CDR3 is built from 13 residues. Trimming took off 1 base at V and 4 bases at J, with 7 bases between the two ends. The germline V gene encodes CDR1 SGHTA and CDR2 FQGTGA.

The chain employs TRBV7-2 and TRBJ1-5, with 9 bases that match TRBD1. With 5 bases clipped from V and 8 bases from J, the junction kept 7 bases outside the gene matches. CDR1 SGHTA and CDR2 FQGNSA come from the germline V gene. The CDR3 is 14 residues long. The CDR3 sequence is CASSAGTGLEPQHF. CDR3 nucleotide sequence: TGTGCCAGCAGCGCCGGGACAGGGTTAGAGCCCCAGCATTTT.

V gene TRBV4-1 combines with J gene TRBJ2-1; TRBD2 might be the D (6 bases). Trimming took 0 bases from V and 3 from J, leaving 12 bases between them. This CDR3 has 16 residues. The germline CDR1 and CDR2 sequences are MGHRA and YSYEKL. The CDR3 sequence is CASSQDPGARYNEQFF. CDR3 nucleotides: TGCGCCAGCAGCCAAGACCCGGGAGCACGCTACAATGAGCAGTTCTTC.

V gene TRBV28 combines with J gene TRBJ1-5, with D perhaps matching TRBD1 (6 bases). Per the germline V gene, CDR1 is MDHEN and CDR2 is SYDVKM. CDR3 length: 14 residues. Trimming shortened V by 4 bases and J by 3 bases, and 10 bases separated the two germline ends. CDR3 in DNA: TGTGCCAGCAGTTCCGACAGGACCAATCAGCCCCAGCATTTT. Translation gives CASSSDRTNQPQHF.